The subject of this entry is one TCR beta chain. This record comes from a study of shared clonotypes between healthy human individuals. Using immunoSEQ multiplex PCR, the repertoire was profiled, and TCRdb retains in-frame clones only, with some absent. The sample consists of 2 million to 2.5 million clones, more than 85% of them appearing once. This clonotype was sampled from a man between 18 and 35 years old in good health. Some clones in this sample may be carry-over from other donors' samples. The sequenced material came from naive CD4+ T cells from PBMCs. Noted subset: CD45RA+ positively selected.

The DNA of the CDR3 is TGTGCCAGTTGGGGATTAGGGGAGCCCCAGCATTTT. This encodes CASWGLGEPQHF. The gene calls are TRBV19 and TRBJ1-5; D perhaps matches TRBD1 (5 bases). Germline assignment: CDR1 LNHDA and CDR2 SQIVND (reference sequence). This CDR3 spans 12 amino acids. Trimming shortened V by 8 bases and J by 8 bases, and 13 bases separated the two germline ends.